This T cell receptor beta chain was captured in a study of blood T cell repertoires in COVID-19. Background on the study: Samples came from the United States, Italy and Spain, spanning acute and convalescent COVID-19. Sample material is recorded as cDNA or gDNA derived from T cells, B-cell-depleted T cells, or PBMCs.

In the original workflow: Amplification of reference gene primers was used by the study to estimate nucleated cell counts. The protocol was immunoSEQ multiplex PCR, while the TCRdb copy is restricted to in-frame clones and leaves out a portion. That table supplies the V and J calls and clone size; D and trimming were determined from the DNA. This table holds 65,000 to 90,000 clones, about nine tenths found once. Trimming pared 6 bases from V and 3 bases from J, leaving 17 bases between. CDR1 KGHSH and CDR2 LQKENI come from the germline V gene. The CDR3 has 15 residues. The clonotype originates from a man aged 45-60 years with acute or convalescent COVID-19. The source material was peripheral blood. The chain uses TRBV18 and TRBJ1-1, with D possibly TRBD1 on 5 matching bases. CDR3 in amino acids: CASSLIQGLDTEAFF. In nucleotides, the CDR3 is TGTGCCAGCTCGCTCATTCAGGGTCTGGACACTGAAGCTTTCTTT.